Shown below are 10 T cell receptor beta chains from a single sample sequenced in a study of regulatory T cells in long-lasting Graves disease. Documented time point: newly diagnosed GD, antithyroid drugs for less than 3 months. From PBMCs, RNA was extracted and then used to make the TCR library. Building of the TCR beta libraries involved iRepertoire HTBI primers and Arm-PCR of CDR3 regions. Each CDR3 protein gets one entry after TCRdb re-called the multiplex PCR reads with MiXCR. In the table there are about 440,000 distinct CDR3 sequences, about a sixth of which are singletons. The sample also formed part of further work on T cells in Graves' hyperthyroidism and ophthalmopathy.

Sample: peripheral blood mononuclear cells (PBMCs), taken at new diagnosis, from a patient treated with antithyroid drugs. These TCRs come from a young woman with Graves disease.

This clonotype was detected many times. The chain has TRBV11-2 and TRBJ2-3; D is perhaps TRBD2 (6 bases). The CDR3 contains 13 residues. Looked up from germline, CDR1 is SGHAT and CDR2 is FQNNGV. Trimming removed 4 bases at V and 6 bases at J, with 11 bases between. For the CDR3, the DNA is TGTGCCAGCAGCTCGGGACTGTTGGATACGCAGTATTTT. It is translated as CASSSGLLDTQYF.

On this clonotype: With only one base between it and a far larger clone, this is likely a read error. The CDR3 loop reads CASSPRTSSYEQFF. CDR3 DNA sequence: TGTGCCAGCAGCCCCCGGACTAGTTCCTACGAGCAGTTCTTC. The genes are TRBV11-1 and TRBJ2-1; TRBD2 matches at 7 bases. V was clipped by 5 bases and J by 10 bases; unmatched bases: 11. This CDR3 region has 14 residues. Germline lookup yields CDR1 SGHAT and CDR2 FQDESV (reference sequence).

This clonotype was counted many times. This chain uses TRBV10-3 with TRBJ2-5; no reliable D call. Trimming left V 4 bases short and J 3 bases short, with 9 bases between. The CDR3 loop spans 13 amino acids. The germline CDR1 and CDR2 sequences are ENHRY and SYGVKD. The CDR3 DNA reads TGTGCCATCAGTGTTGGGTCAAAAGAGACCCAGTACTTC. Amino acids: CAISVGSKETQYF.

Of note for this clonotype: This sequence may be a read error, since a much larger clone differs from it by one base. The chain is built from TRBV28 and TRBJ2-2, with TRBD1 matching 9 bases. CDR1 is MDHEN and CDR2 is SYDVKM in the germline V gene. The CDR3 is made up of 15 amino acids. The CDR3 here is CASSSGTGWTGEPFF. CDR3 DNA: TGTGCCAGCAGTTCCGGGACAGGGTGGACCGGGGAGCCGTTTTTT.

As to this clonotype: The junction and the germline gene differ at one end; a read error may be behind it. The chain joins TRBV3-1 to TRBJ2-7; tentatively, D is TRBD1 (6 bases). The germline V gene encodes CDR1 LGHDT and CDR2 YNNKEL (reference sequence). This CDR3 has 15 residues. This chain's CDR3 is CASSQERGQSYEQYF. The DNA of the CDR3 is TGCGCCAGCAGCCAAGAAAGGGGACAATCCTACGAGCAGTACTTC.

Ten or more counts support this clonotype. The chain carries TRBV6-1 and TRBJ2-1; TRBD1 is a possible D gene (5 bases). Trimming removed 6 bases from V and 0 bases from J, with 18 bases in between. CDR1 and CDR2 (germline): MNHNS, SASEGT. This CDR3 spans 17 amino acids. The CDR3 sequence: CASSRTQGLGSYNEQFF. CDR3 DNA: TGTGCCAGCAGCAGAACTCAGGGCCTGGGCTCCTACAATGAGCAGTTCTTC.

In the case of this clonotype: A much larger clone is a single base away; this may be a read error. The V gene is TRBV20-1, the J gene TRBJ2-3, with 9 bases fitting TRBD2. The CDR3 is made up of 15 amino acids. Germline CDR1 reads DFQATT; CDR2 reads SNEGSKA (reference sequence). With 3 bases clipped from V and 3 bases from J, the junction kept 7 bases outside the gene matches. In nucleotides, the CDR3 is TGCAGTGCTAGTTCAGGTCTAGCGGGGACAGATACGCAGTATTTT. Amino acids: CSASSGLAGTDTQYF.

There are many counts of this clonotype. The genes are TRBV7-2 and TRBJ2-1; TRBD2 matches 8 bases. Germline V gives CDR1 SGHTA, CDR2 FQGNSA. The V gene end was trimmed by 5 bases and the J gene end by 2 bases; junction bases not matched to a gene: 14. The CDR3 runs to 18 residues. CDR3 sequence: CASSPGEPGLVPYNEQFF. In nucleotides, the CDR3 is TGTGCCAGCAGCCCGGGAGAGCCGGGACTAGTTCCCTACAATGAGCAGTTCTTC.

A few counts support this clonotype. The rearrangement joins TRBV3-1 to TRBJ1-2; TRBD1 matches at 8 bases. The germline CDR1 and CDR2 sequences are LGHDT and YNNKEL (reference sequence). V was clipped by 0 bases and J by 1 base; unmatched bases: 7. This CDR3 is 17 amino acids long. The CDR3 region is CASSQDVGQGYNYGYTF. The CDR3 coding sequence is TGTGCCAGCAGCCAAGATGTAGGACAGGGATATAACTATGGCTACACCTTC.

The chain has TRBV20-1 and TRBJ2-3; 12 bases line up with TRBD2. V was pared by 5 bases and J by 4 bases, with 16 bases of the junction left unmatched. From germline, CDR1 is DFQATT and CDR2 SNEGSKA (reference sequence). The CDR3 is made up of 18 amino acids. The CDR3 here is CSARGRGLAGGLPDTQYF. The DNA of the CDR3 is TGCAGTGCTCGAGGCCGTGGGCTAGCGGGAGGGCTTCCAGATACGCAGTATTTT.